This T cell receptor beta chain originates from a study of pediatric ulcerative colitis. The CDR3 extends over 13 amino acids. V lost 6 bases, J lost 3 bases, and 2 bases stayed unmatched. CDR1 is MNHEY and CDR2 is SVGAGI in the germline V gene. During colonoscopy, one to two rectal pinch biopsies were collected. Study findings and constraints: Compared with controls, ulcerative colitis showed greater blood-rectum clone sharing. Repertoires came from total lymphocyte DNA, not specific subsets.

The survey-level immunoSEQ assay was used. TCRdb's copy holds only in-frame clones and misses some; the assay was immunoSEQ multiplex PCR. Of 44,000 or so clones in the sample, more than 60% were seen once. Concerning this clone itself: Antigen specificity is unknown.

Sample: gut tissue. The sequence came from a girl aged 10 to 17 with moderate ulcerative colitis. The rearrangement joins TRBV6-5 to TRBJ2-7; 10 bases agree with TRBD1. The CDR3 coding sequence is TGTGCCAGCAGCCGGGACAGGGGCTACGAGCAGTACTTC. It encodes CASSRDRGYEQYF.